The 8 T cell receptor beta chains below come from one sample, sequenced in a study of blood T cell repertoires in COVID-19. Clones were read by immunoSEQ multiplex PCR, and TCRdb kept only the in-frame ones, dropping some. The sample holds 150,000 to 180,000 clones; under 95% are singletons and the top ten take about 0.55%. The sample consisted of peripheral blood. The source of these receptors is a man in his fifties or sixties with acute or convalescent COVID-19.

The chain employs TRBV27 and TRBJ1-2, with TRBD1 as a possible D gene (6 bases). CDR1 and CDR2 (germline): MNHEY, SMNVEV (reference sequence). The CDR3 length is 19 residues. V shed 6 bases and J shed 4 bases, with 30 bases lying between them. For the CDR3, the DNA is TGTGCCAGCAGCCCCCTTTCTTCCGAGATGGGGGCCTGGGGCTATGGCTACACCTTC. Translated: CASSPLSSEMGAWGYGYTF.

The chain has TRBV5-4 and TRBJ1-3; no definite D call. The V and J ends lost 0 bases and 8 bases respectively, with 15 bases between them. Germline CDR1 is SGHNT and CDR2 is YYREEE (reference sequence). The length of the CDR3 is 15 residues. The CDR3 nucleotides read TGTGCCAGCAGCTTGGCCCAGTCCTTAGGAGACACCATATATTTT. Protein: CASSLAQSLGDTIYF.

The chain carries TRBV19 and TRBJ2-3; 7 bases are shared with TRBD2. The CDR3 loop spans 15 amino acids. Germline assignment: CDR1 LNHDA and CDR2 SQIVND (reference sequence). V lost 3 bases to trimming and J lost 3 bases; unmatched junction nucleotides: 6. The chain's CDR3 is CASSILAGRTDTQYF. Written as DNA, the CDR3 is TGTGCCAGTAGTATTTTAGCGGGCAGAACAGATACGCAGTATTTT.

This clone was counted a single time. The CDR3 nucleotides read TGTGCCAGCAGCGTTCCCCGGAAGCGGGCCCGTGATTCACCCCTCCACTTT. Its protein product is CASSVPRKRARDSPLHF. V is TRBV5-8 and J is TRBJ1-6; D uncertain. This CDR3 has 17 residues. The V gene lost 4 bases and the J gene lost 8 bases, with 22 bases spanning the gap. Germline V gene data show CDR1 as SGHTS and CDR2 as YDEGEE.

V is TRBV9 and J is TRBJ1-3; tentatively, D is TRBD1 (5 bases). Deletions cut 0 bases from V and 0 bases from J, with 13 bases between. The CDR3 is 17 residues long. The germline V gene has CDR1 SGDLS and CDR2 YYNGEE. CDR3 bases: TGTGCCAGCAGCGTAGGGGGCGCGGTTAACTCTGGAAACACCATATATTTT. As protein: CASSVGGAVNSGNTIYF.

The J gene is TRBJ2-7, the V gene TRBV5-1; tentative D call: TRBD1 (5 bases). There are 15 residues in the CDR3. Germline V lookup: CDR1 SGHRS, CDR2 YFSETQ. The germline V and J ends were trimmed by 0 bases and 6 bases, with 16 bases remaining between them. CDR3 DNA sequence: TGCGCCAGCAGCTTGGGTAGACAGACCCTAGGCGAGCAGTACTTC. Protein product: CASSLGRQTLGEQYF.

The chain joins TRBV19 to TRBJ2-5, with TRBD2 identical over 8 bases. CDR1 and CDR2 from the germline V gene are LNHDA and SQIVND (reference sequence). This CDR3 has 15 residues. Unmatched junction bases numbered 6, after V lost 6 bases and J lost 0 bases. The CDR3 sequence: CASRPTSANQETQYF. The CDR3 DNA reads TGTGCCAGTAGGCCGACTAGCGCCAACCAAGAGACCCAGTACTTC. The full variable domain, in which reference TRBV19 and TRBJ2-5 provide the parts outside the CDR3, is DGGITQSPKYLFRKEGQNVTLSCEQNLNHDAMYWYRQDPGQGLRLIYYSQIVNDFQKGDIAEGYSVSREKKESFPLTVTSAQKNPTAFYLCASRPTSANQETQYFGPGTRLLVL.

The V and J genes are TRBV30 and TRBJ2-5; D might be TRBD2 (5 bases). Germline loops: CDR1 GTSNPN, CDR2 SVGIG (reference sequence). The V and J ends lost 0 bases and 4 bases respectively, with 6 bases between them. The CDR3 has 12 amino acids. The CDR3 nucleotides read TGTGCCTGGAGTGTACTAGGAGAGACCCAGTACTTC. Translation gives CAWSVLGETQYF.